This TCR beta chain is drawn from a study of blood T cells in healthy people across ages. Extraction yielded at least 6 micrograms of total RNA per sample. The CDR3 sequence is 17 residues long. Germline-derived CDR1 and CDR2 are MNHEY and SMNVEV (reference sequence). With 5 bases clipped from V and 7 bases from J, the junction kept 10 bases outside the gene matches. Together with a sample-barcoded 5' primer, a J-beta primer mix was included in a second PCR lasting roughly 6 to 12 cycles. One entry per CDR3 protein results from TCRdb running MiXCR on the 5' RACE reads. The sample holds 800,000 or so distinct CDR3 sequences, about 46% seen once.

The specimen sequenced was blood. This chain connects TRBV27 to TRBJ2-1; 14 nucleotides match TRBD2. The clonotype originates from an elderly man in good health. This CDR3 is CASSPGLAGVFRNEQFF. CDR3 coding DNA: TGTGCCAGCAGTCCGGGACTAGCGGGAGTTTTCCGTAATGAGCAGTTCTTC.